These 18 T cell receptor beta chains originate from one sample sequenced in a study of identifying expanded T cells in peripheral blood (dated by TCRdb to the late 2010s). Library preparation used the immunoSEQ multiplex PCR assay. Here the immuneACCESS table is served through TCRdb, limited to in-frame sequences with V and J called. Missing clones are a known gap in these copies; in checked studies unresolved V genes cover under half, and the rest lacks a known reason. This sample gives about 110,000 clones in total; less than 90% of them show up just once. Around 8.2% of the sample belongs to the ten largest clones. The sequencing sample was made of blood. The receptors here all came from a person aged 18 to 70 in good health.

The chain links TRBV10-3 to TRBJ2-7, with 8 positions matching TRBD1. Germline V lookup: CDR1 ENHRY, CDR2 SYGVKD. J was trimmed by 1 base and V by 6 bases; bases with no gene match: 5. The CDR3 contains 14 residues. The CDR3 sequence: CAIRGQGQSYEQYF. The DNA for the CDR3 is TGTGCCATCAGAGGACAGGGTCAATCCTACGAGCAGTACTTC.

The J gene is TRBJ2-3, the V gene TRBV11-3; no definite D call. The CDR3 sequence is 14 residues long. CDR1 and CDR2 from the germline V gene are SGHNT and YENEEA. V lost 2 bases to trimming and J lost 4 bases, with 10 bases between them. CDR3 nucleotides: TGTGCCAGCAGCTTATCTAGGATGGCAGATACGCAGTATTTT. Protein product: CASSLSRMADTQYF.

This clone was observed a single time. The CDR3 protein is CASSERLGQASYNEQFF. The CDR3 DNA follows: TGTGCCAGCAGTGAACGACTAGGGCAGGCCTCCTACAATGAGCAGTTCTTC. The chain has TRBV6-1 and TRBJ2-1, with TRBD2 as a possible D gene (6 bases). Per germline, CDR1 MNHNS and CDR2 SASEGT. The CDR3 sequence is 17 residues long. Trimming took 2 bases from V and 0 from J, leaving 14 bases between them.

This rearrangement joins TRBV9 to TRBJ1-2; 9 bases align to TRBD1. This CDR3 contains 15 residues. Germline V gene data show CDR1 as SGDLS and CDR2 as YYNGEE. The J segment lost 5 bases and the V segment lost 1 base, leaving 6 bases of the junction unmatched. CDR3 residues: CASSVYTGGKYGYTF. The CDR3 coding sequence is TGTGCCAGCAGCGTATATACAGGGGGCAAGTATGGCTACACCTTC.

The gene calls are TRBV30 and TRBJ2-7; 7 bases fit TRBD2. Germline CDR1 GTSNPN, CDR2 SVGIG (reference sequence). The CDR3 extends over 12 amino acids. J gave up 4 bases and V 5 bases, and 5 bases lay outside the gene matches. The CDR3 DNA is TGTGCCTGGCGGGGGGTGGGGTACGAGCAGTACTTC. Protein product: CAWRGVGYEQYF.

CDR3 protein: CASSPSEDYGYTF. CDR3 in DNA: TGTGCCAGCAGCCCCTCGGAAGACTATGGCTACACCTTC. The J gene is TRBJ1-2, the V gene TRBV7-3; D is undetermined. V lost 5 bases and J 3 bases, leaving 10 bases between the germline ends. The CDR3 loop spans 13 amino acids. Germline CDR1 is SGHTA and CDR2 is FQGTGA.

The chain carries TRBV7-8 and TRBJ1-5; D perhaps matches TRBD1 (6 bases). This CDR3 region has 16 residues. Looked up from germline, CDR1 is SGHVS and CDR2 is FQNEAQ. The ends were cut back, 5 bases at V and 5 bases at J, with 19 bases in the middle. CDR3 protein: CASSPGAGAVYQPQHF. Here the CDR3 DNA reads TGTGCCAGCAGCCCAGGAGCGGGGGCGGTTTATCAGCCCCAGCATTTT.

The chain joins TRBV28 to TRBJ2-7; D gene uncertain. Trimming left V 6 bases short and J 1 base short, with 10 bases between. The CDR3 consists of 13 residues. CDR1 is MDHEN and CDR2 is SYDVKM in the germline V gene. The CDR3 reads CASSQTLSYEQYF. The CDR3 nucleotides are TGTGCCAGCAGCCAGACACTTTCCTACGAGCAGTACTTC.

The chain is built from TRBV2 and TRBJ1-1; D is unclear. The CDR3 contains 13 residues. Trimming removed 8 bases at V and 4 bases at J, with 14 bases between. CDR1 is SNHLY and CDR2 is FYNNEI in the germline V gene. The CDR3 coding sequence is TGTGCCAGCGGATTATATTGGGGCACTGAAGCTTTCTTT. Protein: CASGLYWGTEAFF.

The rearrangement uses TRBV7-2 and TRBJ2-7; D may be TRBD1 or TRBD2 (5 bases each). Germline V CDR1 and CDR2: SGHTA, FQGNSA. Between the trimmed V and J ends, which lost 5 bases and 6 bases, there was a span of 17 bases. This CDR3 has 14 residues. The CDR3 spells CASSRPGPLSEQYF. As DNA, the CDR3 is TGTGCCAGCAGCCGACCGGGACCTCTCAGCGAGCAGTACTTC.

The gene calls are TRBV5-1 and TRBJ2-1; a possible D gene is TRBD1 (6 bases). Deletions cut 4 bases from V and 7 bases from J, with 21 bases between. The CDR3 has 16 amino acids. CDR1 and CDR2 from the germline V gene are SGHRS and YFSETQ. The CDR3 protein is CASSRSKGSRGNEQFF. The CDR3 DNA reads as TGCGCCAGCAGCCGATCCAAGGGCTCAAGGGGGAATGAGCAGTTCTTC.

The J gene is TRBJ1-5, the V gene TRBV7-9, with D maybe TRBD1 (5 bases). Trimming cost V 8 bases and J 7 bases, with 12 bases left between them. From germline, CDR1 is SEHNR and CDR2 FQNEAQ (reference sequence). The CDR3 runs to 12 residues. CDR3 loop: CASQGLGQPQHF. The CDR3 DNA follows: TGTGCCAGCCAGGGTCTCGGACAGCCCCAGCATTTT.

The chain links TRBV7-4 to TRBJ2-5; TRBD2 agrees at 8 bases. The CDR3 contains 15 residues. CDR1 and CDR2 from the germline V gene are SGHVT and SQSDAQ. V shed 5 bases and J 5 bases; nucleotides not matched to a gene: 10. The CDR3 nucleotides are TGTGCCAGCAGCCCCCACGGGGGGGCCGCGGAGACCCAGTACTTC. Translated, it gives CASSPHGGAAETQYF. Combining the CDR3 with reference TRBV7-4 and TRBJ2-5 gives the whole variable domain GAGVSQSPRYKVAKRGRDVALRCDSISGHVTLYWYRQTLGQGSEVLTYSQSDAQRDKSGRPSGRFSAERPERSVSTLKIQRTEQGDSAVYLCASSPHGGAAETQYFGPGTRLLVL.

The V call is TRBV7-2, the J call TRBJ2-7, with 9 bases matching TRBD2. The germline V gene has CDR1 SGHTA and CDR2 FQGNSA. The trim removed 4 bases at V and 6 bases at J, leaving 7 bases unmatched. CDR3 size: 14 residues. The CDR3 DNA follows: TGTGCCAGCAGCTCGGGATCTAGCGGGGCCGAGCAGTACTTC. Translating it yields CASSSGSSGAEQYF.

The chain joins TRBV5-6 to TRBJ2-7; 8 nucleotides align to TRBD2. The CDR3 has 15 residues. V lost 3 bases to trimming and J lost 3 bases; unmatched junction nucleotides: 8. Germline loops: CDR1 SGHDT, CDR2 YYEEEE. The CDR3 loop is CASSSASAGGYEQYF. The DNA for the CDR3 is TGTGCCAGCAGCTCCGCTAGCGCGGGGGGCTACGAGCAGTACTTC. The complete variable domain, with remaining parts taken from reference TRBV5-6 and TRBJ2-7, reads DAGVTQSPTHLIKTRGQQVTLRCSPKSGHDTVSWYQQALGQGPQFIFQYYEEEERQRGNFPDRFSGHQFPNYSSELNVNALLLGDSALYLCASSSASAGGYEQYFGPGTRLTVT.

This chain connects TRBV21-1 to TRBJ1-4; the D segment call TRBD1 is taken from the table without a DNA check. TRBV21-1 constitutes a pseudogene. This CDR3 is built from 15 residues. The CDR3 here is CASSIKGVGDEKLFF. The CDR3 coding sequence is TGTGCCAGCAGCATCAAGGGGGTAGGCGATGAAAAACTGTTTTTT.

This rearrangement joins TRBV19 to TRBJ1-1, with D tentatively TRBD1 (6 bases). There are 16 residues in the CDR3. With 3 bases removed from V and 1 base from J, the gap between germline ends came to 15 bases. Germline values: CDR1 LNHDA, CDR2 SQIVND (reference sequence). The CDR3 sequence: CASSIRAGARNTEAFF. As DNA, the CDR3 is TGTGCCAGTAGTATTAGGGCGGGGGCGCGGAACACTGAAGCTTTCTTT.

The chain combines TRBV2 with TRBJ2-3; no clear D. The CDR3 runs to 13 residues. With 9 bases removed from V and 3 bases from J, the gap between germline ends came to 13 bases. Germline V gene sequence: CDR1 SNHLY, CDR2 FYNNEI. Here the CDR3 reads CASLPFLTDTQYF. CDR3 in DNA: TGTGCCAGTCTCCCGTTCCTAACAGATACGCAGTATTTT.